The clone carrying this T cell receptor beta chain has ten or more counts. What it binds is not known. This sample was included in a study of T cell repertoires in cytomegalovirus infection. Whole-study context: CMV infection together with matching HLA type was indicated by public TCR beta signatures.

TCRdb processed the reads anew with MiXCR; each CDR3 protein has one entry. The sample lists 200,000 to 250,000 distinct CDR3 sequences, about 12% occurring once. Whole-study results and caveats: CMV carriers with the relevant HLA were identified by cumulative public TCR beta family frequency.

Germline CDR1 is LGHNA and CDR2 is YNFKEQ. Trimming left V 0 bases short and J 0 bases short, with 11 bases between. This CDR3 is built from 16 residues. This receptor was obtained from a human donor in good health (CMV status not recorded). Some clones in this sample may be carry-over from other donors' samples. The chain has TRBV4-2 and TRBJ1-2; tentatively, D is TRBD1 (5 bases). Sequenced sample: PBMCs. CDR3 region: CASSQETARPNYGYTF. The CDR3 DNA reads as TGTGCCAGCAGCCAAGAGACAGCTCGACCTAACTATGGCTACACCTTC.